This TCR beta chain is from a study of control samples from healthy donors and cancer patients. Clones were read by immunoSEQ multiplex PCR, and TCRdb kept only the in-frame ones, dropping some. The table lists about 54,000 clones, nearly 96% of them singletons, with around 1.9% in the top ten. CDR1 and CDR2 (germline): MDHEN, SYDVKM. V was clipped by 0 bases and J by 4 bases, with 13 bases between them. This CDR3 is 16 amino acids long. The sequence was obtained from a young woman in good health. The chain carries TRBV28 and TRBJ1-3; D remains unclear. Sequenced: blood. CDR3 amino acids: CASSLWVGVAGNTIYF. DNA of the CDR3: TGTGCCAGCAGTTTATGGGTGGGTGTAGCAGGAAACACCATATATTTT.